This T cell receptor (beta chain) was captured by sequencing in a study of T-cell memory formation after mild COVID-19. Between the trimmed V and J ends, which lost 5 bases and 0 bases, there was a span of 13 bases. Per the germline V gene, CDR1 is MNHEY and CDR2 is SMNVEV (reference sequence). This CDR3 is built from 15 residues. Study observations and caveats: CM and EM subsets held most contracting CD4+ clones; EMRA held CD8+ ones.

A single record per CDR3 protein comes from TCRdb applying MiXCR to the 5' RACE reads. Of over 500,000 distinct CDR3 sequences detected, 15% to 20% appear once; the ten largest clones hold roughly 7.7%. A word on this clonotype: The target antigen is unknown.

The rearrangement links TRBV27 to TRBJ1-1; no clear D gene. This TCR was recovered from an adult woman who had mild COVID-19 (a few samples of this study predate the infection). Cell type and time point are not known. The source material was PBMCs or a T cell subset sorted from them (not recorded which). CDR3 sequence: CASSPIEGLNTEAFF. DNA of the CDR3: TGTGCCAGCAGTCCCATCGAAGGTTTGAACACTGAAGCTTTCTTT.